This T cell receptor beta chain is from a study of blood T cells in healthy people across ages. A second PCR, run for about 6 to 11 cycles, used a sample-barcoded 5' primer plus a J-beta primer mix. From the 5' RACE reads, TCRdb called clonotypes with MiXCR, one entry per CDR3 protein. The data show about 1 million distinct CDR3 sequences, 35% to 50% seen once. General study points: Shifts in expanded clonotypes may have been confounded by donor CMV status, which was unknown. Observed TCR beta diversity showed a strong correlation with the percentage of naive T cells as measured by flow cytometry.

A remark on this clonotype: What it binds is unknown.

Between the trimmed V and J ends, which lost 9 bases and 12 bases, there was a span of 14 bases. Looked up from germline, CDR1 is MNHEY and CDR2 is SMNVEV (reference sequence). The CDR3 runs 10 residues. This chain joins TRBV27 and TRBJ2-5; perhaps TRBD2 as D (5 bases). The sequencing sample was made of blood. The TCR originated in a woman aged 55-69 years in good health. The CDR3 DNA sequence: TGTGCCAGTACAGAGAGGGAGAAGTACTTC. This codes for CASTEREKYF.